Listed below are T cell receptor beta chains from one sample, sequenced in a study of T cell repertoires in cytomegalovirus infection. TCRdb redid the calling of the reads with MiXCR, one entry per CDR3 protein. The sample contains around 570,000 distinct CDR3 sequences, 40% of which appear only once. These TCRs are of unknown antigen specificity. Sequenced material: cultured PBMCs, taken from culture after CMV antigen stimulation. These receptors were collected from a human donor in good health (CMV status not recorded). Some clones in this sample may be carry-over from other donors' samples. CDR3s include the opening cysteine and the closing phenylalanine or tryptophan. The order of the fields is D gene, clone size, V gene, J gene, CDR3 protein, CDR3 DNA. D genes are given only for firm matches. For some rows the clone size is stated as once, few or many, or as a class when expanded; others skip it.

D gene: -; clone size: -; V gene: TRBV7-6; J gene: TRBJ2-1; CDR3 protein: CASSPNDPNEQFF; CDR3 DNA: TGTGCCAGCAGCCCTAATGACCCCAATGAGCAGTTCTTC
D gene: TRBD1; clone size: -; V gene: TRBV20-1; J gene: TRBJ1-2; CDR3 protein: CSAKDRKNYGYTF; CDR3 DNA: TGCAGTGCAAAGGACAGGAAGAACTATGGCTACACCTTC
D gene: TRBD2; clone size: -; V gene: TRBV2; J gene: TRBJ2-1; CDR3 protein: CASTKGLAGDDEQFF; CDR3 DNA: TGTGCCAGCACTAAGGGACTAGCGGGAGATGATGAGCAGTTCTTC
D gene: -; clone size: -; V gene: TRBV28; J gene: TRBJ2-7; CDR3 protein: CASSPGFYEQYF; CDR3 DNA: TGTGCCAGCAGCCCCGGCTTTTACGAGCAGTACTTC
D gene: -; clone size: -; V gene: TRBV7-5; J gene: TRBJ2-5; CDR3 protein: CISVPEAPGQGFQETQYF; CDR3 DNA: -
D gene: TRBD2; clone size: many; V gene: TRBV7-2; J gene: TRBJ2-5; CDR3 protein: CASSLGAGLSETQYF; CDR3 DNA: TGTGCCAGCAGCTTAGGAGCGGGGTTGTCTGAGACCCAGTACTTC
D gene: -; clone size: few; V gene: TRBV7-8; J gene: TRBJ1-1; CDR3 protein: CASSLIWNTEAFF; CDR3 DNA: TGTGCCAGCAGCTTAATTTGGAACACTGAAGCTTTCTTT
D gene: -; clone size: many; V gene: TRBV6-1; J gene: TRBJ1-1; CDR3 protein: CASSGEGRMNTEAFF; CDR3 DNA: TGTGCCAGCAGTGGTGAGGGACGGATGAACACTGAAGCTTTCTTT
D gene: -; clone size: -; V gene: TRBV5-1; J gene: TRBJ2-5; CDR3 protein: CASSFGAARQETQYF; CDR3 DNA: TGCGCCAGCAGCTTCGGGGCAGCGCGTCAAGAGACCCAGTACTTC
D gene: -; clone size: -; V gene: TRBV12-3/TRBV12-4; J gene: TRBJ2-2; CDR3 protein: CASSPTGFGELFF; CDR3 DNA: TGTGCCAGCAGCCCGACGGGGTTCGGGGAGCTGTTTTTT
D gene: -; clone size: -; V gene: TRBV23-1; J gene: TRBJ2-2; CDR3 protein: CASSRIPSGNTGELFF; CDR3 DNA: TGCGCCAGCAGTCGTATACCGTCCGGGAACACCGGGGAGCTGTTTTTT
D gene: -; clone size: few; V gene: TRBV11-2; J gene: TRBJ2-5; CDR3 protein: CASSARGSQETQYF; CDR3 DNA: TGTGCCAGCAGTGCCAGAGGGTCGCAAGAGACCCAGTACTTC
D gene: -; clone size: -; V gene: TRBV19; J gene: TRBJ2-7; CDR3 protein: CASSIGQDYEQYF; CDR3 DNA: TGTGCCAGTAGTATCGGGCAGGACTACGAGCAGTACTTC
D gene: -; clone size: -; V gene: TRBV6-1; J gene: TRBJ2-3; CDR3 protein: CASRGTPTDTQYF; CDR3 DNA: TGTGCCAGCAGGGGGACACCCACAGATACGCAGTATTTT
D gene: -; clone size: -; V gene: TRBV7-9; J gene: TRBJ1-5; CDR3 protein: CASSPDGSGPQHF; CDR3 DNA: TGTGCCAGCAGCCCCGACGGCTCAGGGCCCCAGCATTTT
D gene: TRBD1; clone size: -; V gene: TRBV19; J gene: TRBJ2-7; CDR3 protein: CASSKFGQATYEQYF; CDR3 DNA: TGTGCCAGTTCTAAATTCGGACAGGCCACCTACGAGCAGTACTTC
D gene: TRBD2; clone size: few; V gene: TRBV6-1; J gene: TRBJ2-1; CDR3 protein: CASRANPGLVNEQFF; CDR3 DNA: TGTGCCAGCAGAGCTAATCCGGGACTAGTCAATGAGCAGTTCTTC
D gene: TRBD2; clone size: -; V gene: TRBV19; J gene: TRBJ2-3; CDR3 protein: CASSMLAGTTDTQYF; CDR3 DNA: TGTGCCAGTAGTATGCTAGCGGGGACCACAGATACGCAGTATTTT
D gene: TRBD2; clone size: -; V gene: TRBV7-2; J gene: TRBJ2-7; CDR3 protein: CASASGAGGPHTDEQYF; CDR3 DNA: TGTGCCAGCGCTTCCGGAGCGGGGGGACCTCACACAGACGAGCAGTACTTC
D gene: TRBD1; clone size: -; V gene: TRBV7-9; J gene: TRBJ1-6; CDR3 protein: CASSPAGTGISPLHF; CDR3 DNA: TGTGCCAGCAGCCCAGCCGGGACAGGAATTTCACCCCTCCACTTT
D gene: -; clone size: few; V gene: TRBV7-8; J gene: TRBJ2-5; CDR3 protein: CASSLGRHQETQYF; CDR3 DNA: TGTGCCAGCAGCTTGGGACGGCACCAAGAGACCCAGTACTTC
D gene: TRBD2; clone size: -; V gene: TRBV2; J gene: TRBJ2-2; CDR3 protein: CASSWTSPGELFF; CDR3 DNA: TGTGCCAGCAGTTGGACTAGTCCCGGGGAGCTGTTTTTT
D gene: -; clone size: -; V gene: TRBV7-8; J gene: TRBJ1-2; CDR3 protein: CASSSVLGGAPYGYTF; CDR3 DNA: TGTGCCAGCAGCTCTGTCCTAGGGGGGGCCCCATATGGCTACACCTTC
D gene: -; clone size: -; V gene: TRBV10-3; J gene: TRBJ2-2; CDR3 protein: CAIRPGTGAAGELFF; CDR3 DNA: TGTGCCATTAGGCCTGGAACAGGTGCGGCCGGGGAGCTGTTTTTT
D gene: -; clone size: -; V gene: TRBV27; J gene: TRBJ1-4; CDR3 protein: CASSQTAATNEKLFF; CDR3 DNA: TGTGCCAGCAGTCAGACCGCTGCAACTAATGAAAAACTGTTTTTT
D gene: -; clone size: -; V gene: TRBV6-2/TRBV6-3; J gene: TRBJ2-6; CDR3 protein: CASSAWGSGANVLTF; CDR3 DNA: TGTGCCAGCAGTGCCTGGGGCTCTGGGGCCAACGTCCTGACTTTC
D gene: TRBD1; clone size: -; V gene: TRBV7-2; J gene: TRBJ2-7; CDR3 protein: CASSLGRQGASYEQYF; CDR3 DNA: TGTGCCAGCAGCTTAGGGAGACAGGGCGCCTCCTACGAGCAGTACTTC
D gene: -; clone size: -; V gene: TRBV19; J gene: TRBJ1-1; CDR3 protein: CASSPALTNTEAFF; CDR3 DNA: TGTGCCAGTAGTCCGGCTCTTACGAACACTGAAGCTTTCTTT
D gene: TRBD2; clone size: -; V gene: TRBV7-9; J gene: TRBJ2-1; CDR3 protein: CASSPRLAGGPSPEQFF; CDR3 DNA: TGTGCCAGCAGCCCCAGACTAGCGGGAGGCCCAAGCCCTGAGCAGTTCTTC
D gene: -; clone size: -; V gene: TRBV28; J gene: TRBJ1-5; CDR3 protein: CASSSTRDYGGNQPQHF; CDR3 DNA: TGTGCCAGCAGTTCGACAAGGGACTACGGTGGCAATCAGCCCCAGCATTTT
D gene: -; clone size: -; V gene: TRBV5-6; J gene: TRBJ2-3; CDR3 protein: CASSLDGADTQYF; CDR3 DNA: TGTGCCAGCAGCTTGGACGGAGCAGATACGCAGTATTTT
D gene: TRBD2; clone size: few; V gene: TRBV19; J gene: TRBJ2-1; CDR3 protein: CASSDRGTSGYNEQFF; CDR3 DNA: TGTGCCAGTAGTGATCGCGGGACTAGCGGTTACAATGAGCAGTTCTTC
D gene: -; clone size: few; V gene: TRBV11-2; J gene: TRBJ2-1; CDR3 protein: CASSLARETYNEQFF; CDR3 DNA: TGTGCCAGCAGCTTAGCCAGGGAGACTTACAATGAGCAGTTCTTC
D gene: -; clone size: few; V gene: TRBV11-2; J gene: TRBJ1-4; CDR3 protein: CASSLDQPLLGEKLFF; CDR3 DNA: TGTGCCAGCAGCTTAGATCAACCCCTCTTGGGTGAAAAACTGTTTTTT
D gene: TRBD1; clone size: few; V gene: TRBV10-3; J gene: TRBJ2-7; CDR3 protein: CAIRETGVGYEQYF; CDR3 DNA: TGTGCCATCAGGGAGACAGGGGTTGGCTACGAGCAGTACTTC
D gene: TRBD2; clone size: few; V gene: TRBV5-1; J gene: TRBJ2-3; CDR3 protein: CASSLGPSGGATDTQYF; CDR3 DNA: TGCGCCAGCAGCTTGGGACCTAGCGGAGGGGCCACAGATACGCAGTATTTT
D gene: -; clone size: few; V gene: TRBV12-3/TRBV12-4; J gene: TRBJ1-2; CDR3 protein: CASSSPGEDGYTF; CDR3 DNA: TGTGCCAGCAGTTCCCCAGGGGAGGATGGCTACACCTTC
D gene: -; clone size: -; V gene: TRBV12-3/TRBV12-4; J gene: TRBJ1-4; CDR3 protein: CASSPGKGNEKLFF; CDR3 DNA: TGTGCCAGCAGTCCCGGGAAGGGAAATGAAAAACTGTTTTTT
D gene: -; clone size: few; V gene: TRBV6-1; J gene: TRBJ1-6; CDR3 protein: CASSDGPGSYNSPLHF; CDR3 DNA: TGTGCCAGCAGTGACGGGCCTGGGTCCTATAATTCACCCCTCCACTTT
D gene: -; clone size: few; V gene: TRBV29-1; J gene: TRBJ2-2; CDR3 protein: CSVEGTTGMRDTGELFF; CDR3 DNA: TGCAGCGTTGAAGGGACAACCGGGATGAGAGATACCGGGGAGCTGTTTTTT
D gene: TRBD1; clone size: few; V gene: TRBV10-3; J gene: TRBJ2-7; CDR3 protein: CAISLLQGINAYEQYF; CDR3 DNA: TGTGCCATCAGTCTCTTACAGGGGATCAACGCCTACGAGCAGTACTTC
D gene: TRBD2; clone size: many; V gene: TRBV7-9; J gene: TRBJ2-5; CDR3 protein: CASSFGGAETQYF; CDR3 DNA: TGTGCCAGCAGCTTCGGGGGGGCGGAGACCCAGTACTTC
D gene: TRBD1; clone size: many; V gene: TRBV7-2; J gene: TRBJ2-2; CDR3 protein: CASSLRTQGTGELFF; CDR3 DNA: TGTGCCAGCAGCTTAAGGACACAGGGGACCGGGGAGCTGTTTTTT
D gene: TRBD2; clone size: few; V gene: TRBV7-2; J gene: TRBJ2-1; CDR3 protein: CASSFTSVSEQFF; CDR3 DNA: TGTGCCAGCAGCTTCACTAGCGTATCTGAGCAGTTCTTC
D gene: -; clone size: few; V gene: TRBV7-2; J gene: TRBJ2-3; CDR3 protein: CASTEQPTDTQYF; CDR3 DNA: TGTGCCAGCACCGAGCAGCCGACAGATACGCAGTATTTT
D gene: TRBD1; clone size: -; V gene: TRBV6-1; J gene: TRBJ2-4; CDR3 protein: CASRTTSDRGGNIQYF; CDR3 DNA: TGTGCCAGCAGAACGACTTCCGACAGGGGGGGAAACATTCAGTACTTC
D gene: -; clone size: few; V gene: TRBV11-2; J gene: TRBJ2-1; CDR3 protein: CASSFEFPLHNEQFF; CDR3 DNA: TGTGCCAGCAGCTTCGAATTCCCCCTACACAATGAGCAGTTCTTC